This T cell receptor beta chain was captured in a study of identical twins. Study observations and caveats: For monozygotic twins, models underestimated out-of-frame TCR alpha sharing. Reduced insertions were recorded for abundant cord blood beta clonotypes, with no such pattern in memory repertoires. Twins shared out-of-frame alpha sequences with excess low generation probability.

This clonotype was seen repeatedly, ten times or more. Its specificity is unknown. Unique molecular identifiers were present on cDNA, and template switching added a universal primer site. One entry per CDR3 protein results from TCRdb running MiXCR on the 5' RACE reads. The table shows 400,000 to 500,000 distinct CDR3 sequences, with approximately 17% occurring only once. The receptor was derived from a man aged 45-65 years in good health. The sample was naive T cells sorted from blood.

The DNA for the CDR3 is TGTGCCAGCAGTGACAGGGGGTTCACAGATACGCAGTATTTT. Translation gives CASSDRGFTDTQYF. The chain joins TRBV27 to TRBJ2-3; TRBD1 matches 9 bases. V was pared by 5 bases and J by 2 bases, with 2 bases of the junction left unmatched. This CDR3 contains 14 residues. The germline V gene encodes CDR1 MNHEY and CDR2 SMNVEV (reference sequence).